This T cell receptor beta chain was captured by sequencing in a study of cytomegalovirus exposure and HLA in healthy donors. This clone appeared a few times. PCR employed 60 Vbeta and 13 Jbeta primers. Sequencing was performed with immunoSEQ multiplex PCR; in TCRdb, only in-frame clones are kept and a portion is missing. The sample has about 110,000 clones, roughly 13% seen once. Sequenced sample: PBMCs. The TCR sequence derives from a man aged 35 to 55 in good health and CMV-seropositive.

The CDR3 region is CASSESTVFGANVLTF. The DNA of the CDR3 is TGCGCCAGCAGTGAAAGTACGGTCTTCGGGGCCAACGTCCTGACTTTC. This sequence joins TRBV10-2 and TRBJ2-6; D is uncertain. The CDR3 is 16 amino acids. V lost 3 bases and J 4 bases, leaving 13 bases between the germline ends. Germline assignment: CDR1 WSHSY and CDR2 SAAADI.